The 2 T cell receptor beta chains below all came from one sample that was sequenced in a study of T-cell reconstitution after alpha-beta-depleted transplantation in children. Molecular barcoding with unique molecular identifiers was used for the TCRbeta library. TCRdb redid the calling of the PCR reads with MiXCR, one entry per CDR3 protein. Among roughly 150,000 distinct CDR3 sequences listed, more than 9.5% were seen once. The sample consisted of PBMCs, taken before TCRalphabeta/CD19-depleted stem cell transplant. These receptor sequences come from a boy under 10 years old with acute myeloid leukemia, due to receive a stem cell transplant.

This clonotype occurred many times. This sequence joins TRBV27 and TRBJ1-1; TRBD1 matches 10 bases. The CDR3 runs to 13 residues. The germline V gene has CDR1 MNHEY and CDR2 SMNVEV (reference sequence). V was clipped by 4 bases and J by 4 bases; unmatched bases: 0. CDR3 loop: CASSWTGGTEAFF. The CDR3 DNA is TGTGCCAGCAGTTGGACAGGGGGCACTGAAGCTTTCTTT.

A remark on this clonotype: A much larger clone sits a single nucleotide away, making a read error possible. The chain links TRBV2 to TRBJ2-1, with 7 bases matching TRBD2. The CDR3 runs to 15 residues. The germline V gene encodes CDR1 SNHLY and CDR2 FYNNEI. J lost 7 bases, V lost 5 bases, and 11 bases had no gene match. CDR3 in DNA: TGTGCCAGCAGTCTAAGGGGAGGGACCAGAAATGAGCAGTTCTTC. Translating gives CASSLRGGTRNEQFF.